The present T cell receptor (beta chain) was sequenced within a study of shared clonotypes between healthy human individuals. Study-level background: Researchers assigned three CD4 naive, three CD4 memory, two CD8 naive and one CD8 memory plate to each donor.

On this clone itself: Its target is not known.

Methods used by the authors: Filtering was not the same, since immunoSEQ gave junction-only sequences without quality scores. Assay used: immunoSEQ multiplex PCR; TCRdb lists only in-frame clones, some missing. The V and J calls and clone size were taken over from that table, and D and trimming were inferred from the DNA. Of 2 million to 2.5 million clones listed, about 92% are singletons. Every donor was a Caucasian adult from Nashville, Tennessee. Study conclusions and caveats: In general, naive subsets displayed greater estimated richness than memory subsets did.

Sequencing input: naive CD4+ T cells from PBMCs. Described subset: CD45RA+ positively selected. The sequence derives from a man aged 18 to 29 in good health. Some clones in this sample may be carry-over from other donors' samples.

CDR3 DNA: TGTGCCAGCTCACCCCGGACTAGCGGGGTTAGCACAGATACGCAGTATTTT. Its translation: CASSPRTSGVSTDTQYF. The genes are TRBV18 and TRBJ2-3; 12 positions match TRBD2. The trim removed 3 bases at V and 0 bases at J, leaving 4 bases unmatched. In germline, CDR1 is KGHSH, CDR2 LQKENI. The CDR3 covers 17 residues.